A single T cell receptor (beta chain) is shown here with its context. Its antigen is still unknown. The record originates from a study of cytomegalovirus exposure and HLA in healthy donors. Findings and limits, study-wide: The tendency of first-cohort TCR clusters to co-occur in the 110 or so validation repertoires emerged from a later analysis. The authors listed approximately 150 TCR beta chains as cytomegalovirus-associated.

The assay was immunoSEQ multiplex PCR, and TCRdb's table has in-frame clones only and misses some. The table includes under 75,000 clones, roughly 92% detected once. The sequence was obtained from a man younger than 35 in good health and CMV-seropositive. Sequencing used PBMCs.

CDR3 residues: CASSVYPSDSGYEQYF. CDR3 DNA: TGTGCCAGCAGCGTATATCCATCGGACAGCGGATACGAGCAGTACTTC. The chain links TRBV9 to TRBJ2-7; perhaps TRBD1 as D (6 bases). V shed 1 base and J shed 4 bases, with 18 bases lying between them. Germline CDR1 is SGDLS and CDR2 is YYNGEE. The CDR3 extends over 16 amino acids.